The rows below give T cell receptor beta chains drawn from one sample of a study of T cell responses to AZD1222 COVID-19 vaccine. Some clones are missing from TCRdb's copy, which holds only in-frame ones; the method was immunoSEQ multiplex PCR. The table records 100,000 to 150,000 clones, approximately 90% of them present only once. The sequencing used peripheral blood, collected 28 days after the second dose of the MenACWY control vaccine. The receptors were gathered from an adult who received the MenACWY meningococcal vaccine as a control. The CDR3 runs from the conserved cysteine through the conserved F or W. Each record gives: clone size, J gene, V gene, D gene, CDR3 length, CDR3 DNA, CDR3 protein. D genes are given only for firm matches. Size values are once, few and many counts, or a class for expanded clones, and some rows have none.

clone_size: once
j_call: TRBJ2-5
v_call: TRBV6-6
d_call: .
cdr3_length: 15
cdr3_nt: TGTGCCAGCAGTTACCACGGTGAGGCGTCAGAGACCCAGTACTTC
cdr3_aa: CASSYHGEASETQYF

clone_size: .
j_call: TRBJ2-1
v_call: TRBV7-9
d_call: .
cdr3_length: 14
cdr3_nt: TGTGCCAGCAGCTTACCCCTAGCTTACAATGAGCAGTTCTTC
cdr3_aa: CASSLPLAYNEQFF

clone_size: once
j_call: TRBJ2-7
v_call: TRBV28
d_call: .
cdr3_length: 13
cdr3_nt: TGTGCCAGCAGGCTAGACAAAAGCTACGAGCAGTACTTC
cdr3_aa: CASRLDKSYEQYF

clone_size: .
j_call: TRBJ1-5
v_call: TRBV29-1
d_call: .
cdr3_length: 15
cdr3_nt: TGCAGCGTTCTAGAACAGGGTAATAGCAATCAGCCCCAGCATTTT
cdr3_aa: CSVLEQGNSNQPQHF

clone_size: once
j_call: TRBJ1-5
v_call: TRBV28
d_call: .
cdr3_length: 16
cdr3_nt: TGTGCCAGCAGTTTAGGACCTGGAGGTGGGGATCAGCCCCAGCATTTT
cdr3_aa: CASSLGPGGGDQPQHF

clone_size: .
j_call: TRBJ2-3
v_call: TRBV11-2
d_call: .
cdr3_length: 15
cdr3_nt: TGTGCCAGCAGCTTCCTGGAGGGGGGCACAGATACGCAGTATTTT
cdr3_aa: CASSFLEGGTDTQYF

clone_size: .
j_call: TRBJ1-3
v_call: TRBV7-8
d_call: TRBD1
cdr3_length: 16
cdr3_nt: TGTGCCAGCAGCTTAAGGGGGGACAGCGTTGCAAACACCATATATTTT
cdr3_aa: CASSLRGDSVANTIYF

clone_size: .
j_call: TRBJ2-6
v_call: TRBV19
d_call: .
cdr3_length: 17
cdr3_nt: TGTGCCAGTAGTATTGGGCAGGGAGTCACTGGGGCCAACGTCCTGACTTTC
cdr3_aa: CASSIGQGVTGANVLTF

clone_size: .
j_call: TRBJ1-6
v_call: TRBV7-2
d_call: TRBD1
cdr3_length: 16
cdr3_nt: TGTGCCAGCAGCTTAGCGCAGGGGGCCTTTAATTCACCCCTCCACTTT
cdr3_aa: CASSLAQGAFNSPLHF

clone_size: .
j_call: TRBJ2-3
v_call: TRBV7-3
d_call: TRBD2
cdr3_length: 17
cdr3_nt: TGTGCCAGCAGCGTCACAGGTAGCGGGAGGGGTACAGATACGCAGTATTTT
cdr3_aa: CASSVTGSGRGTDTQYF

clone_size: .
j_call: TRBJ2-3
v_call: TRBV5-8
d_call: .
cdr3_length: 16
cdr3_nt: TGTGCCAGCAGCCCTTATTTTCACCACGGGACAGATACGCAGTATTTT
cdr3_aa: CASSPYFHHGTDTQYF

clone_size: .
j_call: TRBJ1-2
v_call: TRBV7-9
d_call: .
cdr3_length: 15
cdr3_nt: TGTGCCAGCAGCCGCGACCCTGGCAATGACTATGGCTACACCTTC
cdr3_aa: CASSRDPGNDYGYTF

clone_size: .
j_call: TRBJ2-1
v_call: TRBV28
d_call: TRBD2
cdr3_length: 17
cdr3_nt: TGTGCCAGCAGTTCGAGTTCTAGCGGGACATCCTACAATGAGCAGTTCTTC
cdr3_aa: CASSSSSSGTSYNEQFF

clone_size: .
j_call: TRBJ1-6
v_call: TRBV10-3
d_call: .
cdr3_length: 16
cdr3_nt: TGTGCCATCAGTGAGACGGTGAGCTCCTATAATTCACCCCTCCACTTT
cdr3_aa: CAISETVSSYNSPLHF

clone_size: .
j_call: TRBJ1-6
v_call: TRBV20-1
d_call: .
cdr3_length: 13
cdr3_nt: TGCAGTGCTAGTCAGGGGTTTAATTCACCCCTCCACTTT
cdr3_aa: CSASQGFNSPLHF

clone_size: .
j_call: TRBJ1-1
v_call: TRBV5-6
d_call: .
cdr3_length: 16
cdr3_nt: TGTGCCAGCAGCTCTATGTACAGGGTAGGTAACACTGAAGCTTTCTTT
cdr3_aa: CASSSMYRVGNTEAFF

clone_size: medium-sized
j_call: TRBJ1-5
v_call: TRBV10-2
d_call: .
cdr3_length: 10
cdr3_nt: TGCGCCAGCGGCAATCAGCCCCAGCATTTT
cdr3_aa: CASGNQPQHF

clone_size: .
j_call: TRBJ2-1
v_call: TRBV27
d_call: TRBD2
cdr3_length: 16
cdr3_nt: TGTGCCAGCAGTTTGAGGGGCGGGGGGGCTGTTGGTGAGCAGTTCTTC
cdr3_aa: CASSLRGGGAVGEQFF

clone_size: .
j_call: TRBJ1-4
v_call: TRBV3-1/TRBV3-2
d_call: TRBD1
cdr3_length: 16
cdr3_nt: TGTGCCAGCAGACGCACAGGGGGAGGCACTAATGAAAAACTGTTTTTT
cdr3_aa: CASRRTGGGTNEKLFF

clone_size: few
j_call: TRBJ1-3
v_call: TRBV7-2
d_call: TRBD1
cdr3_length: 16
cdr3_nt: TGTGCCAGCAGGAAACAGGGGCGCAGCTCTGGAAACACCATATATTTT
cdr3_aa: CASRKQGRSSGNTIYF

clone_size: .
j_call: TRBJ1-6
v_call: TRBV6-6
d_call: .
cdr3_length: 15
cdr3_nt: TGTGCCAGCAGCCCCGAGAGCTCCTATAATTCACCCCTCCACTTT
cdr3_aa: CASSPESSYNSPLHF

clone_size: .
j_call: TRBJ1-2
v_call: TRBV12-3/TRBV12-4
d_call: .
cdr3_length: 12
cdr3_nt: TGTGCCAGCCTCGGGACGGCCTATGGCTACACCTTC
cdr3_aa: CASLGTAYGYTF

clone_size: .
j_call: TRBJ2-7
v_call: TRBV7-9
d_call: .
cdr3_length: 13
cdr3_nt: TGTGCCAGCAGCTTACGGGAGAGCTACGAGCAGTACTTC
cdr3_aa: CASSLRESYEQYF

clone_size: .
j_call: TRBJ2-3
v_call: TRBV28
d_call: .
cdr3_length: 14
cdr3_nt: TGTGCCAGCAAGGTTCAGTCAGGGGCAGATACGCAGTATTTT
cdr3_aa: CASKVQSGADTQYF

clone_size: .
j_call: TRBJ2-2
v_call: TRBV7-9
d_call: .
cdr3_length: 16
cdr3_nt: TGTGCCAGCAGCTTATCAACAGGAACGAACACCGGGGAGCTGTTTTTT
cdr3_aa: CASSLSTGTNTGELFF

clone_size: .
j_call: TRBJ2-7
v_call: TRBV4-2
d_call: .
cdr3_length: 13
cdr3_nt: TGTGCCAGCAGCCAAGGTTCACGCTACGAGCAGTACTTC
cdr3_aa: CASSQGSRYEQYF

clone_size: .
j_call: TRBJ2-3
v_call: TRBV10-2
d_call: .
cdr3_length: 14
cdr3_nt: TGCGCCAGCAGTGAGGGAAAAAACACAGATACGCAGTATTTT
cdr3_aa: CASSEGKNTDTQYF

clone_size: few
j_call: TRBJ2-2
v_call: TRBV4-1
d_call: TRBD2
cdr3_length: 19
cdr3_nt: TGCGCCAGCAGCCAAGATCCGCGGCTAGCGGGAGCGAACACCGGGGAGCTGTTTTTT
cdr3_aa: CASSQDPRLAGANTGELFF

clone_size: .
j_call: TRBJ2-7
v_call: TRBV7-6
d_call: .
cdr3_length: 13
cdr3_nt: TGTGCCAGCAGCTTAGGCAGGGACTACGAGCAGTACTTC
cdr3_aa: CASSLGRDYEQYF

clone_size: .
j_call: TRBJ1-4
v_call: TRBV6-5
d_call: .
cdr3_length: 12
cdr3_nt: TGTGCCAGCAGTACGGGACGCGAAAAACTGTTTTTT
cdr3_aa: CASSTGREKLFF

clone_size: once
j_call: TRBJ2-7
v_call: TRBV18
d_call: .
cdr3_length: 13
cdr3_nt: TGTGCCAGCTCAGGAGGGCCTACTTTCGAGCAGTACTTC
cdr3_aa: CASSGGPTFEQYF

clone_size: once
j_call: TRBJ2-1
v_call: TRBV24-1
d_call: TRBD1
cdr3_length: 14
cdr3_nt: TGTGCCACCAGTGGGGACAGGTTGAGGAATGAGCAGTTCTTC
cdr3_aa: CATSGDRLRNEQFF

clone_size: .
j_call: TRBJ2-7
v_call: TRBV6-2/TRBV6-3
d_call: .
cdr3_length: 16
cdr3_nt: TGTGCCAGCAGTTATTCCCAGGACTGGAGCTCCTACGAGCAGTACTTC
cdr3_aa: CASSYSQDWSSYEQYF

clone_size: once
j_call: TRBJ1-3
v_call: TRBV15
d_call: .
cdr3_length: 14
cdr3_nt: TGTGCCACCAGCATAACTACGATTGGAAACACCATATATTTT
cdr3_aa: CATSITTIGNTIYF

clone_size: .
j_call: TRBJ1-6
v_call: TRBV13
d_call: .
cdr3_length: 15
cdr3_nt: TGTGCCAGCAGCTTAGCCGGGTTTTATAATTCACCCCTCCACTTT
cdr3_aa: CASSLAGFYNSPLHF

clone_size: .
j_call: TRBJ1-5
v_call: TRBV6-6
d_call: .
cdr3_length: 16
cdr3_nt: TGTGCCAGCAGTTACGGGACAACAAATAGCAATCAGCCCCAGCATTTT
cdr3_aa: CASSYGTTNSNQPQHF

clone_size: .
j_call: TRBJ2-2
v_call: TRBV5-5
d_call: .
cdr3_length: 15
cdr3_nt: TGTGCCAGCAGCTTGCTAGTCGCGAACACCGGGGAGCTGTTTTTT
cdr3_aa: CASSLLVANTGELFF